The sequence of this T cell receptor (beta chain) was determined in a study of CD8 T cells in Susac syndrome (dated by TCRdb to about 2019). At the level of the whole study: Of the Susac syndrome patients who were sequenced, more than 5 had clinically active disease and roughly eight were in clinical remission. The study used repertoire sequencing to test whether antigen drove CD8+ T cell activation and differentiation in Susac syndrome. At blood withdrawal, Susac syndrome patients were either therapy-naive, taking corticosteroids (in some cases with IVIg as well), or taking IVIg alone. What the research found in general, with its limitations: In patients with Susac syndrome, the CD4+ T cell repertoire showed no detectable clonal expansion. The number of individuals in the TCR sequencing and HLA analysis was recognized as being relatively small.

Compared with germline, V lacks 3 bases and J lacks 1 base; bases without a gene match: 4. The germline V gene encodes CDR1 SQVTM and CDR2 ANQGSEA. From the cysteine up to the phenylalanine, the CDR3 has a length of 15 residues. Here the CDR3 DNA is all that survives: 45 bases in frame from base 1. RNA was extracted using the RNeasy kit, and about 0.45 to 1 microgram was reverse transcribed with random hexamers. TCR beta CDR3 regions were amplified with the immunoSEQ multiplex PCR assay covering 54 Vbeta and 13 Jbeta segments. PCR amplification bias was corrected by using a synthetic template baseline for primer optimization and computational correction. Under the source paper's analysis protocol: Reads were annotated to V, D and J genes according to IMGT and were analyzed with immunoSEQ Analyzer, with only productive sequences retained. To calculate clonality, Shannon entropy was normalized by log2 of the number of productive unique sequences and then subtracted from one. Public and private clones were assessed among the 100 most prevalent clones of each patient and control. Clones were defined as Susac-specific if absent from the healthy and MS cohorts, from over a thousand published viral clones and from other ImmuneACCESS disease sequences. TCRdb handled the public reads itself, with Q25 trimming in fastp and clone calling in MiXCR, and kept productive beta chains. Each record represents a unique CDR3 protein, reported with the most common genes and DNA among its rows. The V and J calls and clone size are TCRdb's, not the authors'. The sample table records roughly 140,000 distinct CDR3 sequences; roughly 95% of these occur just once. 0.16% of the sample is in the top ten clones.

High-throughput TCR beta sequencing profiled peripheral blood CD8+ and CD4+ T cells from healthy donors, Susac syndrome patients and multiple sclerosis patients. The Susac syndrome patients fulfilled recently defined diagnostic criteria for definite or probable disease. CD8+ TEMRA cells were enriched by FACS, while bulk CD8+ and CD4+ T cells were purified by magnetic negative isolation. Blood was collected in EDTA tubes and processed within 24 hours, with PBMCs isolated through density gradient centrifugation. PBMCs destined for TCR sequencing were cryopreserved in liquid nitrogen and later thawed in a 37 °C water bath. A purity of at least 90% was achieved for sorted or isolated CD4+, CD8+ and CD8+ TEMRA cells. Concerning this clonotype itself: Its antigen is not yet known. Nothing much larger sits one base from this clone, and base qualities are not available.

This sequence uses TRBV29-1 and TRBJ2-1, with 9 bases in between that match TRBD1. The clonotype comes from a human donor with Susac syndrome. Specimen: CD4+ T cells from PBMCs. The CDR3 protein is CSVDTGTGSYNEQFF. At the DNA level, the sequence is TGCAGCGTTGATACCGGGACAGGGTCCTACAATGAGCAGTTCTTC.